A single sample is the source of the 9 T cell receptor beta chains below, sequenced in a study of CD4+ T cells in melanoma. Sequenced by immunoSEQ multiplex PCR; TCRdb stores in-frame clones only, minus some. Of tens of thousands of clones in the sample, 55% to 75% are singletons; the top ten hold around 5%. The sequencing input was tumor tissue. The receptors were sampled from a human donor with melanoma.

The CDR3 sequence is CASSDTPSYEQYF. CDR3 sequence (DNA): TGCGCCAGCAGCGATACACCCTCCTACGAGCAGTACTTC. J is TRBJ2-7 and V is TRBV5-1; D ambiguous. CDR1 and CDR2 (germline): SGHRS, YFSETQ. V was shortened by 4 bases and J by 0 bases, with 8 bases between the two germline ends. CDR3 length equals 13 residues.

This clone was counted between two and nine times. The rearrangement joins TRBV7-8 to TRBJ2-7; perhaps TRBD2 as D (5 bases). From germline, CDR1 is SGHVS and CDR2 FQNEAQ. The V and J ends lost 5 bases and 3 bases respectively, with 8 bases between them. The CDR3 is made up of 12 amino acids. The CDR3 spells CASSPRGYEQYF. The DNA for the CDR3 is TGTGCCAGCAGCCCACGGGGCTACGAGCAGTACTTC.

The chain employs TRBV5-8 and TRBJ1-5, with D hard to call. Trimming pared 1 base from V and 0 bases from J, leaving 8 bases between. The CDR3 totals 15 residues. The V gene's germline CDR1 is SGHTS and CDR2 YDEGEE. CDR3 amino acids: CASSLWHHSNQPQHF. The CDR3 DNA sequence: TGTGCCAGCAGCTTGTGGCATCATAGCAATCAGCCCCAGCATTTT. Full variable domain (outside the CDR3, taken from reference TRBV5-8 and TRBJ1-5): EAGVTQSPTHLIKTRGQQATLRCSPISGHTSVYWYQQALGLGLQFLLWYDEGEERNRGNFPPRFSGRQFPNYSSELNVNALELEDSALYLCASSLWHHSNQPQHFGDGTRLSIL.

Notes on this clone: The junction shows a germline mismatch at one end, possibly a read error. V is TRBV13 and J is TRBJ1-6, with D uncertain. The germline V gene has CDR1 PRHDT and CDR2 FYEKMQ (reference sequence). This CDR3 region has 12 residues. The CDR3 DNA sequence: TGTGCCAGCAGCATAGGGTATTCACCCCTCCACTTT. Its protein is CASSIGYSPLHF.

This chain connects TRBV6-1 to TRBJ2-7; D uncertain. The germline V and J ends were trimmed by 3 bases and 7 bases, with 4 bases remaining between them. Germline V lookup: CDR1 MNHNS, CDR2 SASEGT. The CDR3 is 10 amino acids. As DNA, the CDR3 is TGTGCCAGCAGTGAGGGGGAGCAGTACTTC. This encodes CASSEGEQYF.

The chain is built from TRBV6-1 and TRBJ2-1; perhaps TRBD1 as D (5 bases). CDR3 length: 15 residues. The V end was cut by 3 bases, the J end by 1 base, with 10 bases between. In germline, CDR1 is MNHNS, CDR2 SASEGT. The CDR3 DNA reads as TGTGCCAGCAGTGAGTCGACAGAGTCCTACAATGAGCAGTTCTTC. This translates into CASSESTESYNEQFF.

This clone was found many times. The chain is built from TRBV7-9 and TRBJ1-1; no clear D. V was cut by 1 base and J by 4 bases, with 13 bases left in between. CDR1 SEHNR and CDR2 FQNEAQ come from the germline V gene (reference sequence). This CDR3 has 15 residues. The CDR3 protein is CASSLVLELSTEAFF. CDR3 in DNA: TGTGCCAGCAGCTTAGTTCTCGAACTGAGCACTGAAGCTTTCTTT.

In its sample, this clone was seen a few times. The chain joins TRBV5-4 to TRBJ1-1; D not resolved. The CDR3 runs 16 residues. The V gene's germline CDR1 is SGHNT and CDR2 YYREEE (reference sequence). V lost 0 bases, J lost 0 bases, and 12 bases lay in between. Written as DNA, the CDR3 is TGTGCCAGCAGCTTGGGGCGCAGCAACATGAACACTGAAGCTTTCTTT. It translates to CASSLGRSNMNTEAFF.

The chain employs TRBV15 and TRBJ2-1, with 11 bases that match TRBD2. The germline CDR1 and CDR2 sequences are LNHNV and YYDKDF (reference sequence). The CDR3 has 15 residues. After removal of 4 bases from V and 7 bases from J, the junction contained 6 bases not matched to a gene. The CDR3: CATSTSSGGRNEQFF. CDR3 sequence (DNA): TGTGCCACCAGCACTTCTAGCGGGGGGAGGAATGAGCAGTTCTTC.